The next 9 T cell receptor beta chains were all read from a single sample in a study of blood T cell repertoires in COVID-19. The data were produced by immunoSEQ multiplex PCR, yet TCRdb's version contains in-frame clones alone and is incomplete. This table holds roughly 200,000 clones, about four fifths found once. Sequencing input: peripheral blood. The receptors originated from a man aged 50 to 60 with active or convalescent COVID-19.

V usage is TRBV28 and J usage is TRBJ2-1; D gene uncertain. This CDR3 region has 12 residues. V lost 2 bases and J lost 5, with 4 bases in between. Germline CDR1 reads MDHEN; CDR2 reads SYDVKM. The DNA for the CDR3 is TGTGCCAGCAGTTTACTAAACAATGAGCAGTTCTTC. This sequence encodes CASSLLNNEQFF.

This clone appeared a single time. V and J are TRBV12-3 or TRBV12-4 and TRBJ2-5; 9 positions agree with TRBD1. This CDR3 is built from 13 residues. The junction had 3 bases not matched to a gene; V was cut back by 6 bases and J by 4 bases. CDR3: CASRGQGLETQYF. CDR3 in DNA: TGTGCCAGCAGAGGACAGGGGCTAGAGACCCAGTACTTC.

In this sample, this clone turned up a few times. The chain is built from TRBV5-8 and TRBJ1-1; 8 bases are a match to TRBD1. Germline V gives CDR1 SGHTS, CDR2 YDEGEE. J gave up 5 bases and V 0 bases, and 3 bases lay outside the gene matches. The CDR3 spans 14 residues. The CDR3 loop reads CASSLGQGRTEAFF. The CDR3 DNA is TGTGCCAGCAGCTTGGGACAGGGGAGGACTGAAGCTTTCTTT. The whole variable domain, filled in from reference TRBV5-8 and TRBJ1-1, reads EAGVTQSPTHLIKTRGQQATLRCSPISGHTSVYWYQQALGLGLQFLLWYDEGEERNRGNFPPRFSGRQFPNYSSELNVNALELEDSALYLCASSLGQGRTEAFFGQGTRLTVV.

The rearrangement uses TRBV30 and TRBJ2-6; D ambiguous. The V end lost 1 base, the J end lost 0 bases, and 7 bases lay between the germline ends. The CDR3 loop spans 15 amino acids. CDR1 is GTSNPN and CDR2 is SVGIG in the germline V gene (reference sequence). CDR3 coding DNA: TGTGCCTGGAGTGGTCTTCTCTCTGGGGCCAACGTCCTGACTTTC. It translates to CAWSGLLSGANVLTF.

The V call is TRBV9, the J call TRBJ2-2; 10 bases agree with TRBD2. This CDR3 contains 15 residues. Germline CDR1 and CDR2: SGDLS and YYNGEE. The V gene end was trimmed by 4 bases and the J gene end by 8 bases; junction bases not matched to a gene: 8. The CDR3: CASSSLGLAVGELFF. In nucleotides, the CDR3 is TGTGCCAGCAGCTCCCTCGGACTAGCGGTGGGGGAGCTGTTTTTT.

V usage is TRBV18 and J usage is TRBJ2-5; a possible D gene is TRBD1 (5 bases). From germline, CDR1 is KGHSH and CDR2 LQKENI. This CDR3 comprises 14 residues. Trimming pared 1 base from V and 1 base from J, leaving 7 bases between. The CDR3 reads CASSPLGRQETQYF. DNA for the CDR3: TGTGCCAGCTCACCACTGGGGCGCCAAGAGACCCAGTACTTC.

V and J are TRBV27 and TRBJ2-7; 9 bases are a match to TRBD2. The CDR3 extends over 15 amino acids. J lost 6 bases, V lost 5 bases, and 11 bases had no gene match. Per germline, CDR1 MNHEY and CDR2 SMNVEV (reference sequence). The CDR3 DNA is TGTGCCAGCAGTCATTGGGGAGCGGGGGGTGGCGAGCAGTACTTC. It encodes CASSHWGAGGGEQYF.

The chain has TRBV28 and TRBJ2-5; 7 positions match TRBD2. Germline V gives CDR1 MDHEN, CDR2 SYDVKM. J was trimmed by 2 bases and V by 5 bases; bases with no gene match: 5. The CDR3 runs to 14 residues. The CDR3 DNA reads TGTGCCAGCAGTCCAGCGGGGCGGCAAGAGACCCAGTACTTC. It codes for CASSPAGRQETQYF.

The J gene is TRBJ1-3, the V gene TRBV27; D may be TRBD1 (6 bases). This CDR3 has 18 amino acids. Germline V gene lookup returns CDR1 MNHEY and CDR2 SMNVEV (reference sequence). V dropped 3 bases and J dropped 0 bases, with 18 bases sitting between them. The CDR3 coding sequence is TGTGCCAGCAGTTTGGGGGCCTTAGGACCCCTCTCTGGAAACACCATATATTTT. Residues: CASSLGALGPLSGNTIYF.